Listed below are T cell receptor beta chains from one sample, sequenced in a study of shared clonotypes between healthy human individuals. Some clones are missing from TCRdb's copy, which holds only in-frame ones; the method was immunoSEQ multiplex PCR. The data show just over 95,000 clones, around 67% seen once. The source material was memory CD8+ T cells sorted from blood. All receptors come from a man younger than 40 in good health. CDR3s include the opening cysteine and the closing phenylalanine or tryptophan. The order of the fields is clone size, J gene, V gene, D gene, CDR3 DNA, CDR3 protein. A D gene is named only where the DNA matches it firmly. Clone size is stated in some rows and not others, as once, few, many or a class when expanded.

. | TRBJ2-3 | TRBV4-1 | . | TGCGCCAGCAGCGGTGCCGGGACTCGGTTCACAGATACGCAGTATTTT | CASSGAGTRFTDTQYF
. | TRBJ1-5 | TRBV6-4 | . | TGTGCCAGCAGTGACTTTGGGGGGGCGGATCAGCCCCAGCATTTT | CASSDFGGADQPQHF
. | TRBJ2-2 | TRBV27 | . | TGTGCCAGCAGGACAGACAACACAAACACCGGGGAGCTGTTTTTT | CASRTDNTNTGELFF
. | TRBJ1-1 | TRBV7-9 | . | TGTGCCAGCAGCTTACAGGGACGGACTGAAGCTTTCTTT | CASSLQGRTEAFF
once | TRBJ2-3 | TRBV7-3 | TRBD1 | TGTGCCAGCAACACGGGACAGGGCACAGATACGCAGTATTTT | CASNTGQGTDTQYF
few | TRBJ2-5 | TRBV5-6 | TRBD2 | TGTGCCAGCAGCTTGACTAGCGGGATGGAGACCCAGTACTTC | CASSLTSGMETQYF
many | TRBJ2-1 | TRBV6-4 | TRBD1 | TGTGCCAGCAGTGAGTCCGGGACAGGGGGTTACAATGAGCAGTTCTTC | CASSESGTGGYNEQFF
. | TRBJ2-1 | TRBV27 | . | TGTGCCAGCAGTTTGCAGGGAGATGAGCAGTTCTTC | CASSLQGDEQFF
. | TRBJ2-1 | TRBV7-8 | TRBD2 | TGTGCCAGCAGGCTTGGGAGCGGGGCCTACAATGAGCAGTTCTTC | CASRLGSGAYNEQFF
. | TRBJ2-3 | TRBV6-1 | . | TGTGCCAGCAGTGTTAGGCAGGCGTCAGATACGCAGTATTTT | CASSVRQASDTQYF
few | TRBJ2-7 | TRBV19 | . | TGTGCCAGTAGTGGAAGCCGGGACGCCCCCTACGAGCAGTACTTC | CASSGSRDAPYEQYF
. | TRBJ2-1 | TRBV28 | TRBD2 | TGTGCCAGCAGAAGTTTGGCGGGAGTGCATGAGCAGTTCTTC | CASRSLAGVHEQFF
once | TRBJ2-1 | TRBV4-2 | . | TGTGCCAGCGAATTGAGGCGCGTCGGGTACAATGAGCAGTTCTTC | CASELRRVGYNEQFF
many | TRBJ2-1 | TRBV11-1 | TRBD2 | TGTGCCAGCAGCCGGGGTCCGGGAGGGGACAATGAGCAGTTCTTC | CASSRGPGGDNEQFF
. | TRBJ2-2 | TRBV10-1 | . | TGCGCCAGCAGTGAAGGTCCTACCGGGGAGCTGTTTTTT | CASSEGPTGELFF
. | TRBJ2-7 | TRBV6-5 | . | TGTGCCAGCAGTTACGGGGGCCCCTACGAGCAGTACTTC | CASSYGGPYEQYF
. | TRBJ2-3 | TRBV13 | . | TGTGCCAGCAGCTTAGTAAGCCGGACGTTGGGAGATACGCAGTATTTT | CASSLVSRTLGDTQYF
many | TRBJ2-3 | TRBV6-1 | TRBD1 | TGTGCCAGCAGTGAAGGGACAGGGGGCGCAGATACGCAGTATTTT | CASSEGTGGADTQYF
. | TRBJ2-1 | TRBV11-3 | TRBD2 | TGTGCCAGCAGCTCCGGACTAGCCTCCTACAATGAGCAGTTCTTC | CASSSGLASYNEQFF
. | TRBJ2-3 | TRBV6-5 | TRBD2 | TGTGCCACCTCGGGAGCTAGCGGCTACACAGATACGCAGTATTTT | CATSGASGYTDTQYF
. | TRBJ2-6 | TRBV28 | TRBD1 | TGTGCCAGCAGGTCATTGACCCGGGACAGGGGGACGGGGGCCAACGTCCTGACTTTC | CASRSLTRDRGTGANVLTF
. | TRBJ2-5 | TRBV29-1 | . | TGCAGCATTACGGCTAGGGGGTCTTGGGAGACCCAGTACTTC | CSITARGSWETQYF
. | TRBJ1-2 | TRBV5-1 | . | TGCGCCAGCAGCTTGTCTGTGAGAGGACCGGGAGCCGGCTACACCTTC | CASSLSVRGPGAGYTF
few | TRBJ1-1 | TRBV7-9 | TRBD1 | TGTGCCAGCCTGCTGCAGGGGGTAAGGACTGAAGCTTTCTTT | CASLLQGVRTEAFF
. | TRBJ2-7 | TRBV10-3 | TRBD2 | TGTGCCATCAGCCGGACTAGCGGGTGGATCTCCTACGAGCAGTACTTC | CAISRTSGWISYEQYF
. | TRBJ2-1 | TRBV11-3 | . | TGTGCCAGCAGCCTCCACCCCGGGAGCTACAATGAGCAGTTCTTC | CASSLHPGSYNEQFF
once | TRBJ1-1 | TRBV19 | TRBD1 | TGTGCCAGTAGTCTTAGGACAGGGGGCACTGAAGCTTTCTTT | CASSLRTGGTEAFF
few | TRBJ1-5 | TRBV2 | . | TGTGCCAGCAGCCTGGCCACGCGGCAGCCCCAGCATTTT | CASSLATRQPQHF
. | TRBJ2-7 | TRBV5-5 | TRBD2 | TGTGCCAGCAGCATACTAGCGGGAGCCTACGAGCAGTACTTC | CASSILAGAYEQYF
. | TRBJ2-1 | TRBV5-1 | TRBD2 | TGCGCCAGCAGGGAGTCTAGCGGCTTGATTGGGGAGCAGTTCTTC | CASRESSGLIGEQFF
. | TRBJ2-7 | TRBV2 | . | TGTGCCAGCAGTACTGGCTTCAGGGGCCCCTACGAGCAGTACTTC | CASSTGFRGPYEQYF
. | TRBJ2-2 | TRBV6-1 | . | TGTGCCAGCAGTAACACCGGGGGGACACCCGGGGAGCTGTTTTTT | CASSNTGGTPGELFF
once | TRBJ2-2 | TRBV6-1 | TRBD2 | TGTGCCAGCACCAGCGGAATAGCGGGAACCGGGGAGCTGTTTTTT | CASTSGIAGTGELFF
. | TRBJ2-7 | TRBV27 | TRBD2 | TGTGCCAGCAGTTTCTGGACTAGCCCCTACGAGCAGTACTTC | CASSFWTSPYEQYF
once | TRBJ2-1 | TRBV12-5 | TRBD2 | TGTGCTAGTGGTTTGGTATTGGCTAGCGGATATAGTGAGCAGTTCTTC | CASGLVLASGYSEQFF
. | TRBJ1-2 | TRBV29-1 | TRBD1 | TGCAGCGCTAAGCTACCGGGACAGGAAGGGGGTGGCTACACCTTC | CSAKLPGQEGGGYTF
. | TRBJ1-4 | TRBV19 | . | TGTGCCAGTCACAACAGGGACGGGGGTGAAAAACTGTTTTTT | CASHNRDGGEKLFF
. | TRBJ2-5 | TRBV10-2 | . | TGCGCCAGCAATGAGCTCCCAGGGATCAAGTTCCAAGAGACCCAGTACTTC | CASNELPGIKFQETQYF
. | TRBJ2-2 | TRBV11-2 | TRBD1 | TGTGCCAGCAGCTTAGACCGGGACAGGACGAACACCGGGGAGCTGTTTTTT | CASSLDRDRTNTGELFF
. | TRBJ1-5 | TRBV7-2 | TRBD1 | TGTGCCAGCAGCTGGGGACAGAATCAGCCCCAGCATTTT | CASSWGQNQPQHF
. | TRBJ2-7 | TRBV6-6 | . | TGTGCCAGCAGCCTACACCAGGGGAAGAGAGCCTACGAGCAGTACTTC | CASSLHQGKRAYEQYF
few | TRBJ1-1 | TRBV29-1 | . | TGCAGCGGAGACATGGCGAACACTGAAGCTTTCTTT | CSGDMANTEAFF
. | TRBJ2-7 | TRBV5-6 | TRBD2 | TGTGCCAGCAGCTTGGGACTAGCGGGGACCTACGAGCAGTACTTC | CASSLGLAGTYEQYF
. | TRBJ2-6 | TRBV5-5 | . | TGTGCCAGCACGTCTTCGGGGGCCAACGTCCTGACTTTC | CASTSSGANVLTF
. | TRBJ1-4 | TRBV2 | . | TGTGCCAGCAGTAGGGGTAATAATGAAAAACTGTTTTTT | CASSRGNNEKLFF
. | TRBJ2-1 | TRBV10-1 | TRBD2 | TGCGCCAGCAGTGAGTCGACGAGCGGGAGGGCCTTTCTAGCATCCTACAATGAGCAGTTCTTC | CASSESTSGRAFLASYNEQFF
. | TRBJ2-3 | TRBV9 | . | TGTGCCAGCACCCCGGGGACTTCTAGCACAGATACGCAGTATTTT | CASTPGTSSTDTQYF
. | TRBJ2-2 | TRBV27 | . | TGTGCCAGCAGTTTATGGCAGGGGTACGGGGAGCTGTTTTTT | CASSLWQGYGELFF
. | TRBJ2-2 | TRBV2 | . | TGTGCCAGCACCGGGACTCTAGTCGGGGAGCTGTTTTTT | CASTGTLVGELFF
. | TRBJ2-1 | TRBV4-3 | TRBD2 | TGCGCCAGCAGAGGACTCCGGGACTACCTATACAATGAGCAGTTCTTC | CASRGLRDYLYNEQFF
. | TRBJ2-5 | TRBV5-6 | TRBD1 | TGTGCCAGCAGCCCACAGGGGCAAGAGACCCAGTACTTC | CASSPQGQETQYF
few | TRBJ2-7 | TRBV6-5 | TRBD1 | TGTGCCAGCAGCACCGGGACAGGTGGCTACGAGCAGTACTTC | CASSTGTGGYEQYF
many | TRBJ2-5 | TRBV15 | . | TGTGCCACCAGGCATCGGCAGGGGTTCTCCCAAGAGACCCAGTACTTC | CATRHRQGFSQETQYF